This TCR beta chain was recorded in a study of beta chain features in type 1 diabetes. Study conclusions and caveats: The naive, central memory and Treg TCRB repertoires looked more alike in patients than they did in healthy donors. VDJ junctions from patients with type 1 diabetes contained fewer insertions and more deletions.

Expressed TCRB transcripts were sequenced, since all the RNA that had been isolated was reverse transcribed. Approximately 3.9 million reads per sample were averaged for naive, central memory and regulatory samples. Assay used: immunoSEQ multiplex PCR; TCRdb lists only in-frame clones, some missing. The sample holds a few hundred thousand clones, 30% seen once. The sample holds a few counts of this clone. Its antigen is currently unknown. V was shortened by 5 bases and J by 4 bases, with 11 bases between the two germline ends. This CDR3 spans 13 amino acids. Sequenced input: naive CD4+ T cells from blood. This receptor was obtained from a man between 18 and 35 years old in good health. V usage is TRBV23-1 and J usage is TRBJ2-5; possible D gene TRBD1, 6 bases. TRBV23-1 is placed among ORFs of uncertain function. CDR3 coding DNA: TGCGCCAGCAGTAAACAGGGTAGAGAGACCCAGTACTTC. Residues: CASSKQGRETQYF.